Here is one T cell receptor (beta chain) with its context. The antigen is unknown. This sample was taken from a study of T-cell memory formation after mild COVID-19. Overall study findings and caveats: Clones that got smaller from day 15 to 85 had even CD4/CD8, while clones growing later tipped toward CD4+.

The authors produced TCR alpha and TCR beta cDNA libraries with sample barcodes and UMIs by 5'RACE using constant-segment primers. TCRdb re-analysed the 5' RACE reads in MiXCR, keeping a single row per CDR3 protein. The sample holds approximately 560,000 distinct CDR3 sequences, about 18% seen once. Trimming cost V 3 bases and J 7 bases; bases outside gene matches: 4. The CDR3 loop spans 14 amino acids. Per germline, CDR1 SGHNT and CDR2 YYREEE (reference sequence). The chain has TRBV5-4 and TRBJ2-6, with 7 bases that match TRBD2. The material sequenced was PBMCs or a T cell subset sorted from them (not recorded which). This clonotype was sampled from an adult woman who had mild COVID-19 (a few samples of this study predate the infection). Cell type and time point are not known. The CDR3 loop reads CASSSTSRANVLTF. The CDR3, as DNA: TGTGCCAGCAGCTCGACTAGCCGAGCCAACGTCCTGACTTTC.